This TCR beta chain originates from a study of blood T cell repertoires in COVID-19. Study in general: The cDNA or gDNA used as material had been derived from T cells, B-cell-depleted T cells, or PBMCs.

Clinical history reported by participants formed the basis on which cohorts were assigned. Trimming cost V 2 bases and J 5 bases; bases outside gene matches: 8. The CDR3 is 15 residues long. Germline V lookup: CDR1 KGHSH, CDR2 LQKENI. Clones were sequenced by immunoSEQ multiplex PCR, and TCRdb holds only the in-frame ones, with some missing. The repertoire consists of around 340,000 clones, with approximately 91% occurring once and the leading ten covering around 0.92%. The table lists this clone with a count of one. The TCR sequence derives from a woman younger than 45 who had been exposed to COVID-19. The specimen sequenced was PBMCs or T cells enriched from blood (not recorded which). The chain employs TRBV18 and TRBJ2-7; 8 nucleotides line up with TRBD1. This CDR3 reads CASSPFSDRVDEQYF. For the CDR3, the DNA is TGTGCCAGCTCACCATTTTCGGACAGGGTCGACGAGCAGTACTTC. The entire variable domain, with the rest obtained from reference TRBV18 and TRBJ2-7, is as follows: NAGVMQNPRHLVRRRGQEARLRCSPMKGHSHVYWYRQLPEEGLKFMVYLQKENIIDESGMPKERFSAEFPKEGPSILRIQQVVRGDSAAYFCASSPFSDRVDEQYFGPGTRLTVT.